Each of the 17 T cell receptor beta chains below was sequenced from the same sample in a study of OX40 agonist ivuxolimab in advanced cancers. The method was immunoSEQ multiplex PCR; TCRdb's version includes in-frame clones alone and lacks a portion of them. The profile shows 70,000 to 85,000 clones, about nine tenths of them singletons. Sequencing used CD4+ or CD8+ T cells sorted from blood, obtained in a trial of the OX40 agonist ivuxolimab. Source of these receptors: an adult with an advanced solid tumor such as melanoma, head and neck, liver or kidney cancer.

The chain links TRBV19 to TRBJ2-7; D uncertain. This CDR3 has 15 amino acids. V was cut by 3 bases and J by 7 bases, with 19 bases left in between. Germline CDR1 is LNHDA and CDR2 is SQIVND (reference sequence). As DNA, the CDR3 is TGTGCCAGTAGTATTGATTCGGGTTTTTGGAGAGAGCAGTACTTC. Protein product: CASSIDSGFWREQYF.

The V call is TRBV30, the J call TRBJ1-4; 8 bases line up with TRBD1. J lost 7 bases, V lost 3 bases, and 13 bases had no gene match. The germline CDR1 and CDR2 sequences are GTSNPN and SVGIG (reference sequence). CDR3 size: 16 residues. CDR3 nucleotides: TGTGCCTGGAGAACTCCAGGGGGCGGCTATGGTGAAAAACTGTTTTTT. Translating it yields CAWRTPGGGYGEKLFF.

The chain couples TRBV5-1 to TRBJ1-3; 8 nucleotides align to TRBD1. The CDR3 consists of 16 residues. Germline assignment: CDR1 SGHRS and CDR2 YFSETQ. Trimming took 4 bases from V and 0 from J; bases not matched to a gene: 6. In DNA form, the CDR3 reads TGCGCCAGCAGCCCGGGGACAGGCCACTCTGGAAACACCATATATTTT. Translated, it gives CASSPGTGHSGNTIYF.

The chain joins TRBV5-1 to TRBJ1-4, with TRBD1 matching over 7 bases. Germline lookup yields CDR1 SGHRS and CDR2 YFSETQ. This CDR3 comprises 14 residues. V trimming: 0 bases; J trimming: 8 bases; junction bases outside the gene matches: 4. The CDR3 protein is CASSLDRGREKLFF. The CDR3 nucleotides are TGCGCCAGCAGCTTGGACAGGGGACGCGAAAAACTGTTTTTT.

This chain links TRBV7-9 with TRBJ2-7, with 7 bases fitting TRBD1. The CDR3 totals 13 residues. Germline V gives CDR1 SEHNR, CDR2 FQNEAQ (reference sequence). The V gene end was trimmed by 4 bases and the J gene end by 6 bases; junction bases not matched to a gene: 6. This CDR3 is CASSSPDRVEQYF. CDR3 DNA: TGTGCCAGCAGCTCCCCAGACAGGGTCGAGCAGTACTTC. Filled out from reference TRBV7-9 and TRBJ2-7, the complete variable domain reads DTGVSQNPRHKITKRGQNVTFRCDPISEHNRLYWYRQTLGQGPEFLTYFQNEAQLEKSRLLSDRFSAERPKGSFSTLEIQRTEQGDSAMYLCASSSPDRVEQYFGPGTRLTVT.

Here the CDR3 reads CASSDGAGPGANVLTF. The CDR3 region has the DNA TGTGCCAGCAGCGACGGTGCAGGCCCTGGGGCCAACGTCCTGACTTTC. The rearrangement links TRBV7-3 to TRBJ2-6; D not resolved. Germline V gene lookup returns CDR1 SGHTA and CDR2 FQGTGA. The CDR3 runs 16 residues. V was shortened by 5 bases and J by 2 bases, with 13 bases between the two germline ends.

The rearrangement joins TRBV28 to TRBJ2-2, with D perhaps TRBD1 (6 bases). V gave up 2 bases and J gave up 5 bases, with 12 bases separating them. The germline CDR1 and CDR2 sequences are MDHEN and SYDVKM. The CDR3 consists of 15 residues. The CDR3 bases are TGTGCCAGCAGTTTAGGGGGCAGTGTGACCGGGGAGCTGTTTTTT. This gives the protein CASSLGGSVTGELFF.

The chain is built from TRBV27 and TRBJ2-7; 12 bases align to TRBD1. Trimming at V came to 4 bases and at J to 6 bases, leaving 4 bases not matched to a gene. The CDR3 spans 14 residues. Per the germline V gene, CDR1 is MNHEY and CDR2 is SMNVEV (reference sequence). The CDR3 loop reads CASSSRDRGREQYF. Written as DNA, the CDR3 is TGTGCCAGCAGTTCCCGGGACAGGGGGCGCGAGCAGTACTTC.

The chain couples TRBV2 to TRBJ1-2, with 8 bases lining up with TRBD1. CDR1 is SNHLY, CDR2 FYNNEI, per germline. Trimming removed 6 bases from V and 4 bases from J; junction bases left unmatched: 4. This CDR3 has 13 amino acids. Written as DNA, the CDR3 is TGTGCCAGCAGCTCAACAGGGGGCTATGGCTACACCTTC. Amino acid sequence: CASSSTGGYGYTF.

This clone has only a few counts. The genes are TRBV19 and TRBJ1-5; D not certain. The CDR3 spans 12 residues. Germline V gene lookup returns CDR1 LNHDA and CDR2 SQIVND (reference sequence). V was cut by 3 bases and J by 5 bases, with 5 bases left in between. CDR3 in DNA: TGTGCCAGTAGTATGGCTTATCAGCCCCAGCATTTT. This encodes CASSMAYQPQHF.

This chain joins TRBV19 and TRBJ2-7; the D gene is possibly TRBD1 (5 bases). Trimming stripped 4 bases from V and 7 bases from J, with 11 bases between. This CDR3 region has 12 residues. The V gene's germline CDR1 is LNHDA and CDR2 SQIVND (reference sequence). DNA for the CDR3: TGTGCCAGTAGTACGCAGGGATATGAGCAGTACTTC. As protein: CASSTQGYEQYF.

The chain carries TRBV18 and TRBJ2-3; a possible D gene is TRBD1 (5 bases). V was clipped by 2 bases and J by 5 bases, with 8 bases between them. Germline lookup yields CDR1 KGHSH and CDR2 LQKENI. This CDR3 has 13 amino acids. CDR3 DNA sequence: TGTGCCAGCTCACCAGGGGCGAGAGATACGCAGTATTTT. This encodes CASSPGARDTQYF.

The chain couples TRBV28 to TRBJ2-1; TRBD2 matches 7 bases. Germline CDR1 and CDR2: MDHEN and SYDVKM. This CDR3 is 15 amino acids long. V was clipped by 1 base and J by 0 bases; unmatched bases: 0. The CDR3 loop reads CASSLSGGSYNEQFF. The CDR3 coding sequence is TGTGCCAGCAGTTTATCGGGGGGCTCCTACAATGAGCAGTTCTTC.

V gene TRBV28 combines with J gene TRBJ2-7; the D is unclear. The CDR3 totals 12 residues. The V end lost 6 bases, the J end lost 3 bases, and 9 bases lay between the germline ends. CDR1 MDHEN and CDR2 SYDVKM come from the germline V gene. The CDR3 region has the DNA TGTGCCAGCAGGTCAGCGAACTACGAGCAGTACTTC. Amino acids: CASRSANYEQYF.

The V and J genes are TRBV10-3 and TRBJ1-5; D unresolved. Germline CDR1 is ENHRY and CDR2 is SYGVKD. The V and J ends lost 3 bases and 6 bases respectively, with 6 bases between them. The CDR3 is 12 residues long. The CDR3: CAISEGSQPQHF. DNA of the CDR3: TGTGCCATCAGTGAAGGGAGTCAGCCCCAGCATTTT.

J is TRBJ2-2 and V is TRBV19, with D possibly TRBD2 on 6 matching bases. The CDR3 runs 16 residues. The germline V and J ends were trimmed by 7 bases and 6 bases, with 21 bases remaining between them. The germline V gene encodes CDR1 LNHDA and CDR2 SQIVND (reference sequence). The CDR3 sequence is CASTPWGEGGAGELFF. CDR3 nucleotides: TGTGCCAGTACCCCTTGGGGGGAAGGCGGGGCCGGGGAGCTGTTTTTT.

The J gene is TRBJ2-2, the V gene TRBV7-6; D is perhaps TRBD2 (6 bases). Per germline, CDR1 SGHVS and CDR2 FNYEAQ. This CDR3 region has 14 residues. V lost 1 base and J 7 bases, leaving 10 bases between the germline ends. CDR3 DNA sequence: TGTGCCAGCAGCTTAGTGTCCGGGGGCGGGGAGCTGTTTTTT. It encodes CASSLVSGGGELFF.